These T cell receptor beta chains were read from a single sample in a study of radiation and T cells in renal cell carcinoma. TCRdb's table, derived via immunoSEQ multiplex PCR, lists solely in-frame clones and lacks some. The sample lists about 120,000 clones, roughly four fifths occurring once. This specimen was blood, taken from a patient whose treatment included radiotherapy and nephrectomy. The receptor set was obtained from a man aged 50 or older with renal cell carcinoma. CDR3s include the opening cysteine and the closing phenylalanine or tryptophan. Each record gives: D gene, CDR3 length, J gene, V gene, clone size, CDR3 DNA, CDR3 protein. D genes are given only for firm matches. Rows may omit the clone size; those that give it use once, few, many or a size class.

NA,14,TRBJ1-5,TRBV4-1,NA,TGCGCCAGCAGCCCGAATTATAGCAATCAGCCCCAGCATTTT,CASSPNYSNQPQHF
NA,14,TRBJ1-4,TRBV5-1,NA,TGCGCCAGCAGTAGGGACCGCACGGGGGAAAAACTGTTTTTT,CASSRDRTGEKLFF
TRBD1,14,TRBJ1-2,TRBV6-5,NA,TGTGCCAGCAGTTACAACGACAGGGGCTATGGCTACACCTTC,CASSYNDRGYGYTF
TRBD2,14,TRBJ2-5,TRBV6-5,NA,TGTGCCAGCAGTTACGAAGCGGGAAGGGAGACCCAGTACTTC,CASSYEAGRETQYF
TRBD1,15,TRBJ2-7,TRBV7-2,NA,TGTGCCAGCAGTATAAAAGGACAGGACCCCTACGAGCAGTACTTC,CASSIKGQDPYEQYF
NA,12,TRBJ2-7,TRBV19,NA,TGTGCCAGTAGTCCTGGATCCTACGAGCAGTACTTC,CASSPGSYEQYF
NA,15,TRBJ1-1,TRBV30,NA,TGTGCCTGGAGGCAACCCTTGGTGGGGAACACTGAAGCTTTCTTT,CAWRQPLVGNTEAFF
TRBD1,16,TRBJ2-2,TRBV11-2,NA,TGTGCCAGCAGCTATGGGACAGCCGCGAACACCGGGGAGCTGTTTTTT,CASSYGTAANTGELFF
NA,15,TRBJ2-2,TRBV6-5,NA,TGTGCCAGCAAAAGACAGAACGGAAACACCGGGGAGCTGTTTTTT,CASKRQNGNTGELFF
TRBD2,16,TRBJ2-2,TRBV11-3,NA,TGTGCCAGCAGCTTGGGACTAGCGGGAGCTGGCGGGGAGCTGTTTTTT,CASSLGLAGAGGELFF
TRBD1,15,TRBJ1-2,TRBV27,NA,TGTGCCAGCAGTTTATATACAGGGGGCACCTATGGCTACACCTTC,CASSLYTGGTYGYTF
NA,15,TRBJ2-7,TRBV6-5,NA,TGTGCCAGCAGTTACTCTGGCGGCCCTCCCTACGAGCAGTACTTC,CASSYSGGPPYEQYF
NA,15,TRBJ1-5,TRBV19,NA,TGTGCCAGTAGTATAGACCCAGGCGCGAATCAGCCCCAGCATTTT,CASSIDPGANQPQHF
NA,14,TRBJ2-7,TRBV19,NA,TGTGCCAGTACAGGTCGCGGCCTAGACTACGAGCAGTACTTC,CASTGRGLDYEQYF
NA,15,TRBJ2-1,TRBV7-8,once,TGTGCCAGCAGCCCGTGGGTAGGGACCTACAATGAGCAGTTCTTC,CASSPWVGTYNEQFF
TRBD1,18,TRBJ1-1,TRBV7-6,NA,TGTGCCAGCAGCTTAGTAGCCGCCGTGACAGGGGGCAACACTGAAGCTTTCTTT,CASSLVAAVTGGNTEAFF